This TCR beta chain was retrieved from a study of regulatory T cells in long-lasting Graves disease. Overall study context: To qualify as persistent, Graves' disease required over 5 years of antithyroid drugs with positive TSH receptor antibodies.

The CDR3 is 18 residues long. Looked up from germline, CDR1 is SGHAT and CDR2 is FQNNGV. The J segment lost 3 bases and the V segment lost 1 base, leaving 9 bases of the junction unmatched. Arm-PCR of CDR3 regions and iRepertoire HTBI primers were used to build TCR beta libraries. TCRdb reanalysed the multiplex PCR reads using MiXCR and keeps one entry per CDR3 protein. The sample yields roughly 470,000 distinct CDR3 sequences, less than 25% seen once. Study-wide findings and caveats: Results may be inaccurate due to the small sample size.

The time point is: persistent/refractory GD, antithyroid drugs over 5 years with positive TRAb. Extracted PBMC RNA gave rise to the TCR library. This clonotype was counted many times. What it binds is not known. Sequences were derived from peripheral blood mononuclear cells (PBMCs), sampled when the disease was refractory, from a patient treated with antithyroid drugs. This receptor was obtained from a female donor with Graves disease. The V call is TRBV11-2, the J call TRBJ2-7, with 13 nucleotides matching TRBD2. The CDR3 region is CASSLVELAGGPGYEQYF. CDR3 DNA: TGTGCCAGCAGCTTAGTTGAACTAGCGGGAGGGCCTGGCTACGAGCAGTACTTC. The full variable domain, in which reference TRBV11-2 and TRBJ2-7 provide the parts outside the CDR3, is EAGVAQSPRYKIIEKRQSVAFWCNPISGHATLYWYQQILGQGPKLLIQFQNNGVVDDSQLPKDRFSAERLKGVDSTLKIQPAKLEDSAVYLCASSLVELAGGPGYEQYFGPGTRLTVT.